This record concerns one T cell receptor (beta chain) sequence. Different DNA sequences within this sample yield the same CDR3. The CDR3 spans 13 residues. The V gene lost 3 bases and the J gene lost 1 base, with 6 bases spanning the gap. This entry comes from a study of control samples from healthy donors and cancer patients. The data were produced by immunoSEQ multiplex PCR, yet TCRdb's version contains in-frame clones alone and is incomplete. The sample lists about 180,000 clones; about 90% were seen once. The V and J genes are TRBV12-3 or TRBV12-4 and TRBJ1-1; D is possibly TRBD1 (5 bases). The sequence was obtained from a woman in her 50s in good health. The sample taken for sequencing was blood. This chain's CDR3 is CASSFDRNTEAFF. DNA for the CDR3: TGTGCCAGCAGTTTTGACAGGAACACTGAAGCTTTCTTT.